The next 16 T cell receptor beta chains were all read from a single sample in a study of T-cell reconstitution after alpha-beta-depleted transplantation in children. Using unique molecular identifiers, the investigators prepared the TCRbeta library. A single record per CDR3 protein comes from TCRdb applying MiXCR to the PCR reads. Here the sample spans around 450,000 distinct CDR3 sequences, 10% to 13% being singletons. The sample was PBMCs, taken before TCRalphabeta/CD19-depleted stem cell transplant. Source of these receptors: a child aged 2-9 years with inherited bone marrow failure, due to receive a stem cell transplant.

This clonotype was observed many times. The rearrangement links TRBV24-1 to TRBJ2-1; D is perhaps TRBD1 (8 bases). Germline V gene sequence: CDR1 KGHDR, CDR2 SFDVKD. There are 15 residues in the CDR3. Trimming shortened V by 9 bases and J by 2 bases, and 16 bases separated the two germline ends. CDR3 in DNA: TGTGCCACCGGCGGGAGACAGGGGACCTACAATGAGCAGTTCTTC. Translating gives CATGGRQGTYNEQFF.

This clonotype was counted at least ten times. This chain joins TRBV20-1 and TRBJ2-5; possibly TRBD1 for D (5 bases). Germline CDR1 is DFQATT and CDR2 is SNEGSKA (reference sequence). The CDR3 is 12 residues long. Trimming left V 5 bases short and J 5 bases short, with 12 bases between. The CDR3 loop reads CSASDRTETQYF. The CDR3 region has the DNA TGCAGTGCTTCCGACAGAACGGAGACCCAGTACTTC.

This clonotype appeared many times. The V gene is TRBV12-3 or TRBV12-4, the J gene TRBJ2-3; no firm D call. CDR3 length equals 15 residues. V lost 2 bases and J lost 1, with 10 bases in between. The CDR3 bases are TGTGCCAGCAGTTTATCGGGTTTGGGCACAGATACGCAGTATTTT. Translating gives CASSLSGLGTDTQYF.

This clonotype has at least ten counts. The chain combines TRBV19 with TRBJ1-5; possible D gene TRBD1, 6 bases. Germline CDR1 reads LNHDA; CDR2 reads SQIVND (reference sequence). V shed 5 bases and J shed 6 bases, with 14 bases lying between them. CDR3 length: 14 residues. The DNA of the CDR3 is TGTGCCAGTAGTCTAACAGGGAACGGTCAGCCCCAGCATTTT. The encoded protein is CASSLTGNGQPQHF.

There are many counts of this clonotype. This sequence joins TRBV11-3 and TRBJ2-2, with D tentatively TRBD2 (6 bases). Germline V CDR1 and CDR2: SGHNT, YENEEA. V was shortened by 2 bases and J by 7 bases, with 8 bases between the two germline ends. The CDR3 covers 13 residues. CDR3 nucleotide sequence: TGTGCCAGCAGCTTATCGGGGGTCGGGGAGCTGTTTTTT. Translated, it gives CASSLSGVGELFF. The full variable domain, its missing parts supplied by reference TRBV11-3 and TRBJ2-2, is EAGVVQSPRYKIIEKKQPVAFWCNPISGHNTLYWYLQNLGQGPELLIRYENEEAVDDSQLPKDRFSAERLKGVDSTLKIQPAELGDSAVYLCASSLSGVGELFFGEGSRLTVL.

This clonotype was detected many times. The genes are TRBV27 and TRBJ2-1; 11 bases are shared with TRBD2. This CDR3 contains 16 residues. Germline V gene data show CDR1 as MNHEY and CDR2 as SMNVEV (reference sequence). V dropped 6 bases and J dropped 3; count of bases not matched to a gene: 7. The CDR3 sequence: CASSYSGLAVYNEQFF. The CDR3 DNA sequence: TGTGCCAGCAGCTATTCGGGACTAGCGGTCTACAATGAGCAGTTCTTC.

Worth noting for this clonotype: A much larger clone differs by one base, so this may be a read error. The V gene is TRBV20-1, the J gene TRBJ1-5, with D possibly TRBD1 on 6 matching bases. CDR3 length equals 14 residues. Trimming left V 4 bases short and J 3 bases short, with 13 bases between. The germline V gene has CDR1 DFQATT and CDR2 SNEGSKA (reference sequence). CDR3 protein: CSATRTALNQPQHF. The CDR3 DNA is TGCAGTGCTACCCGGACAGCTCTCAATCAGCCCCAGCATTTT.

As regards this clonotype: A much larger clone differs by one base, so this may be a read error. The genes are TRBV12-3 or TRBV12-4 and TRBJ2-1; 10 nucleotides match TRBD2. This CDR3 has 16 residues. This CDR3 is CSSRRAGGYSYNEQFF. The CDR3 DNA is TGTTCCAGCAGACGAGCGGGAGGGTACTCCTACAATGAGCAGTTCTTC.

This clonotype has a handful of counts. V is TRBV27 and J is TRBJ2-2; D might be TRBD2 (7 bases). Trimming removed 3 bases at V and 5 bases at J, with 16 bases between. The CDR3 spans 16 residues. Germline-derived CDR1 and CDR2 are MNHEY and SMNVEV (reference sequence). The CDR3 DNA reads TGTGCCAGCAGTTTCGGGGGCGGGAGAAATACCGGGGAGCTGTTTTTT. This sequence encodes CASSFGGGRNTGELFF.

This clonotype appeared many times. The genes are TRBV13 and TRBJ2-3; the D gene is possibly TRBD2 (6 bases). The V and J ends lost 5 bases and 2 bases respectively, with 11 bases between them. Germline values: CDR1 PRHDT, CDR2 FYEKMQ (reference sequence). The CDR3 is 14 residues long. CDR3 loop: CASSQRDSTDTQYF. CDR3 sequence (DNA): TGTGCCAGCAGCCAACGGGACTCCACAGATACGCAGTATTTT.

The chain joins TRBV5-4 to TRBJ2-7; 13 bases agree with TRBD2. Trimming at V came to 1 base and at J to 2 bases, leaving 12 bases not matched to a gene. Germline V gene sequence: CDR1 SGHNT, CDR2 YYREEE (reference sequence). The CDR3 extends over 19 amino acids. DNA of the CDR3: TGTGCCAGCAGCTTGACAGGGACTAGCGGGACTACTTTGACCTACGAGCAGTACTTC. This gives the protein CASSLTGTSGTTLTYEQYF.

This clonotype was detected ten times or more. The V and J genes are TRBV29-1 and TRBJ2-5; 8 nucleotides align to TRBD2. Germline V gene data show CDR1 as SQVTM and CDR2 as ANQGSEA. Trimming took 6 bases from V and 1 from J; bases not matched to a gene: 7. The CDR3 length is 14 residues. CDR3 nucleotides: TGCAGCGTAGGGAGCGGGAGAGGCCAAGAGACCCAGTACTTC. Its protein is CSVGSGRGQETQYF.

This clonotype was recorded at least ten times. The V call is TRBV11-2, the J call TRBJ2-1, with D perhaps TRBD1 (5 bases). The V end was cut by 1 base, the J end by 9 bases, with 7 bases between. CDR3 length: 12 amino acids. Germline V gives CDR1 SGHAT, CDR2 FQNNGV. The CDR3 bases are TGTGCCAGCAGCTTAGTGCAGGGTGAGCAGTTCTTC. Translation gives CASSLVQGEQFF.

As concerns this clonotype: This may stem from a read error, because a much larger clone lies one nucleotide away. The V and J genes are TRBV6-5 and TRBJ2-1, with 14 bases lining up with TRBD2. Germline V gene lookup returns CDR1 MNHEY and CDR2 SVGAGI. CDR3 size: 15 residues. In DNA, the CDR3 is TGTGCCAGCAGTTACTGGGGACTAGCGGGAGTCGAGCAGCTCTTC. Protein sequence: CASSYWGLAGVEQLF.

This clonotype was seen ten or more times. The gene calls are TRBV7-2 and TRBJ2-1; 10 nucleotides align to TRBD2. There are 13 residues in the CDR3. Per germline, CDR1 SGHTA and CDR2 FQGNSA. The V and J ends lost 6 bases and 5 bases, in that order; junction bases with no gene match: 1. CDR3 coding DNA: TGTGCCAGCAGAGCGGGAGGGGACAATGAGCAGTTCTTC. This encodes CASRAGGDNEQFF.

This clonotype appeared many times. The chain combines TRBV7-8 with TRBJ2-2, with D perhaps matching TRBD1 (5 bases). Germline V CDR1 and CDR2: SGHVS, FQNEAQ. CDR3 length: 16 amino acids. V dropped 5 bases and J dropped 1 base, with 14 bases sitting between them. CDR3 sequence (DNA): TGTGCCAGCAGCGCCAGGGTTCCGAGGAACACCGGGGAGCTGTTTTTT. This translates into CASSARVPRNTGELFF. The full variable domain, with the rest looked up from reference TRBV7-8 and TRBJ2-2, is GAGVSQSPRYKVAKRGQDVALRCDPISGHVSLFWYQQALGQGPEFLTYFQNEAQLDKSGLPSDRFFAERPEGSVSTLKIQRTQQEDSAVYLCASSARVPRNTGELFFGEGSRLTVL.